The 24 T cell receptor beta chains in this list originate from one sample, sequenced in a study of cytomegalovirus exposure and HLA in healthy donors. Primers included in the PCR were 60 Vbeta and 13 Jbeta primers. Using immunoSEQ multiplex PCR, the repertoire was profiled, and TCRdb retains in-frame clones only, with some absent. This repertoire shows some 160,000 clones, around 84% found once; its top ten account for 2.5% to 3%. Sequencing was done on a sample of PBMCs. These receptors were taken from a man aged 25-45 years in good health and CMV-seropositive.

The chain links TRBV11-3 to TRBJ2-3; 9 nucleotides agree with TRBD2. This CDR3 spans 16 amino acids. After removal of 4 bases from V and 0 bases from J, the junction contained 5 bases not matched to a gene. Germline lookup yields CDR1 SGHNT and CDR2 YENEEA. Here the CDR3 reads CASSSTSGTSTDTQYF. In nucleotides, the CDR3 is TGTGCCAGCAGCTCGACTAGCGGTACTAGCACAGATACGCAGTATTTT.

V gene TRBV14 combines with J gene TRBJ1-2; D call uncertain. The V and J ends lost 2 bases and 2 bases respectively, with 12 bases between them. Germline CDR1 SGHDN, CDR2 FVKESK. This CDR3 has 15 residues. The CDR3 coding sequence is TGTGCCAGCAGCCAATCCCCGGCCAGGAACTATGGCTACACCTTC. This sequence encodes CASSQSPARNYGYTF.

The chain uses TRBV6-5 and TRBJ1-2; D remains unclear. Trimming stripped 5 bases from V and 8 bases from J, with 15 bases between. The CDR3 loop spans 13 amino acids. Germline-derived CDR1 and CDR2 are MNHEY and SVGAGI. CDR3 DNA: TGTGCCAGCAGTGAAGTAGTGGAGGGAGGCTACACCTTC. It is translated as CASSEVVEGGYTF.

This clone showed up just a few times. The chain couples TRBV29-1 to TRBJ1-2; D gene uncertain. The CDR3 sequence is 14 residues long. Trimming took 0 bases from V and 4 from J, leaving 12 bases between them. Germline V gene lookup returns CDR1 SQVTM and CDR2 ANQGSEA. The DNA for the CDR3 is TGCAGCGTTGAAGAAGATGAGGGAGTCTATGGCTACACCTTC. It encodes CSVEEDEGVYGYTF.

The chain recombines TRBV5-4 with TRBJ2-3; 8 positions agree with TRBD2. V shed 2 bases and J 5 bases; nucleotides not matched to a gene: 7. The germline V gene has CDR1 SGHNT and CDR2 YYREEE (reference sequence). This CDR3 region has 15 residues. CDR3: CASSLIGGRKDTQYF. The CDR3 coding sequence is TGTGCCAGCAGCTTAATCGGCGGGAGGAAAGATACGCAGTATTTT.

V and J are TRBV28 and TRBJ2-3, with D unresolved. Trimming cost V 2 bases and J 7 bases, with 16 bases left between them. This CDR3 is built from 15 residues. Germline values: CDR1 MDHEN, CDR2 SYDVKM. CDR3 DNA: TGTGCCAGCAGTTTACCCCTCACTGCATCGTATACGCAGTATTTT. It translates to CASSLPLTASYTQYF.

CDR3: CASSYVPGGNYGYTF. Here the CDR3 DNA reads TGTGCCAGCAGTTACGTCCCAGGGGGTAACTATGGCTACACCTTC. The rearrangement uses TRBV6-5 and TRBJ1-2, with TRBD1 identical over 7 bases. V was clipped by 2 bases and J by 1 base; unmatched bases: 4. The germline V gene encodes CDR1 MNHEY and CDR2 SVGAGI. CDR3 length equals 15 residues.

This sequence joins TRBV7-6 and TRBJ2-5; no firm D call. Between the trimmed V and J ends, which lost 4 bases and 5 bases, there was a span of 11 bases. Germline V CDR1 and CDR2: SGHVS, FNYEAQ. This CDR3 has 13 residues. CDR3 region: CASSSSRRETQYF. For the CDR3, the DNA is TGTGCCAGCAGCTCTAGTCGGCGCGAGACCCAGTACTTC.

The rearrangement uses TRBV28 and TRBJ1-2, with unresolved D. Germline CDR1 MDHEN, CDR2 SYDVKM. V gave up 6 bases and J gave up 8 bases, with 16 bases separating them. The CDR3 is 13 amino acids. The chain's CDR3 is CASSPGGPSGYTF. The CDR3, as DNA: TGTGCCAGCAGCCCCGGAGGCCCCTCCGGCTACACCTTC.

This clone was detected only once. This chain connects TRBV5-5 to TRBJ1-6, with unresolved D. V shed 2 bases and J shed 5 bases, with 11 bases lying between them. Germline V lookup: CDR1 SGHKS, CDR2 YYEKEE (reference sequence). This CDR3 spans 15 amino acids. The CDR3 sequence: CASSFYGPNNSPLHF. In DNA form, the CDR3 reads TGTGCCAGCAGCTTTTATGGGCCTAATAATTCACCCCTCCACTTT.

The gene calls are TRBV10-1 and TRBJ2-3; TRBD1 agrees at 11 bases. V lost 3 bases and J lost 4; bases outside the gene matches: 3. This CDR3 spans 15 amino acids. Germline V gene data show CDR1 as WNHNN and CDR2 as SYGVQD (reference sequence). The CDR3: CASSDMGQGADTQYF. CDR3 bases: TGCGCCAGCAGTGATATGGGACAGGGGGCAGATACGCAGTATTTT.

The chain is built from TRBV11-2 and TRBJ2-5; D perhaps matches TRBD1 (6 bases). The CDR3 sequence is 15 residues long. Germline values: CDR1 SGHAT, CDR2 FQNNGV. Deletions cut 1 base from V and 5 bases from J, with 14 bases between. CDR3 region: CASSLGRQVGETQYF. Here the CDR3 DNA reads TGTGCCAGCAGCTTAGGCAGACAGGTTGGGGAGACCCAGTACTTC.

This sequence joins TRBV5-4 and TRBJ2-5; 9 positions match TRBD1. The germline CDR1 and CDR2 sequences are SGHNT and YYREEE (reference sequence). V was pared by 7 bases and J by 4 bases, with 5 bases of the junction left unmatched. The CDR3 sequence is 13 residues long. CDR3 sequence (DNA): TGTGCCAGCCGGACAGGGGAGACAGAGACCCAGTACTTC. It encodes CASRTGETETQYF. Using reference TRBV5-4 and TRBJ2-5 for the parts outside the CDR3, the full variable domain is ETGVTQSPTHLIKTRGQQVTLRCSSQSGHNTVSWYQQALGQGPQFIFQYYREEENGRGNFPPRFSGLQFPNYSSELNVNALELDDSALYLCASRTGETETQYFGPGTRLLVL.

This rearrangement joins TRBV7-6 to TRBJ2-1; 12 bases agree with TRBD2. V shed 1 base and J 8 bases; nucleotides not matched to a gene: 6. The CDR3 loop spans 16 amino acids. Germline loops: CDR1 SGHVS, CDR2 FNYEAQ. The CDR3 coding sequence is TGTGCCAGCAGCTTAGGTCTAGCGGGAGGGCCCTATGAGCAGTTCTTC. This encodes CASSLGLAGGPYEQFF.

About this clone itself: One end of the junction fails to match germline, which may point to a read error. V gene TRBV7-9 combines with J gene TRBJ2-1; tentative D call: TRBD2 (6 bases). The CDR3 is 14 amino acids. The germline gives CDR1 SEHNR, CDR2 FQNEAQ (reference sequence). The CDR3 protein is CSSSLASARDLQFF. CDR3 nucleotides: TGTTCCAGCAGCTTAGCCTCAGCGAGGGACTTGCAGTTCTTC.

The rearrangement uses TRBV19 and TRBJ1-5, with TRBD1 matching 8 bases. Germline trimming cut 10 bases from V and 4 bases from J; bases unmatched to any gene: 6. CDR1 and CDR2 (germline): LNHDA, SQIVND (reference sequence). The CDR3 totals 13 residues. The CDR3 DNA is TGTGCCACTCACAGGGGGGTTAATCAGCCCCAGCATTTT. This translates into CATHRGVNQPQHF.

This rearrangement joins TRBV5-1 to TRBJ2-5, with TRBD1 matching over 7 bases. This CDR3 spans 15 amino acids. Germline CDR1 reads SGHRS; CDR2 reads YFSETQ. V was clipped by 3 bases and J by 4 bases; unmatched bases: 9. CDR3 residues: CASSSLEAGGETQYF. The CDR3 coding sequence is TGCGCCAGCAGCTCGCTGGAGGCAGGGGGAGAGACCCAGTACTTC.

The genes are TRBV19 and TRBJ2-1; maybe TRBD2 (6 bases). V was trimmed by 2 bases and J by 4 bases, leaving 21 bases between them. The CDR3 is 18 residues long. The germline V gene has CDR1 LNHDA and CDR2 SQIVND (reference sequence). In nucleotides, the CDR3 is TGTGCCAGTAGTATAAGGAGACGGGAGCAAGACAGTTACAATGAGCAGTTCTTC. Encoded protein: CASSIRRREQDSYNEQFF.

The CDR3 reads CASRRQGAGDTQYF. For the CDR3, the DNA is TGTGCCAGTAGGAGACAGGGGGCAGGGGATACGCAGTATTTT. The V call is TRBV19, the J call TRBJ2-3; TRBD1 matches 10 bases. This CDR3 has 14 amino acids. Germline values: CDR1 LNHDA, CDR2 SQIVND (reference sequence). The junction had 6 bases not matched to a gene; V was cut back by 6 bases and J by 6 bases.

This chain joins TRBV7-9 and TRBJ1-3; D unclear. Trimming took off 1 base at V and 5 bases at J, with 21 bases between the two ends. The CDR3 extends over 18 amino acids. CDR1 is SEHNR and CDR2 is FQNEAQ in the germline V gene (reference sequence). Here the CDR3 reads CASSLVPSPQAGRNTIYF. In DNA form, the CDR3 reads TGTGCCAGCAGCTTAGTCCCCTCCCCCCAGGCCGGCCGAAACACCATATATTTT.

The chain couples TRBV6-6 to TRBJ1-2; no reliable D call. Germline lookup yields CDR1 MNHNY and CDR2 SVGAGI (reference sequence). The V end lost 1 base, the J end lost 3 bases, and 6 bases lay between the germline ends. The CDR3 runs to 13 residues. CDR3 nucleotide sequence: TGTGCCAGCAGTTACTTGGGCCACTATGGCTACACCTTC. Translating gives CASSYLGHYGYTF.

The CDR3 spells CASSAQLTGEETQYF. The CDR3 DNA follows: TGTGCCAGCAGTGCACAGTTGACAGGGGAAGAGACCCAGTACTTC. The chain couples TRBV6-1 to TRBJ2-5; 8 bases fit TRBD1. This CDR3 contains 15 residues. Losses at the gene ends were 4 bases for V and 3 bases for J; bases not matched to a gene: 7. Germline V gives CDR1 MNHNS, CDR2 SASEGT.

The rearrangement links TRBV4-3 to TRBJ2-1; maybe TRBD2 (6 bases). Trimming shortened V by 7 bases and J by 9 bases, and 16 bases separated the two germline ends. Germline V gene sequence: CDR1 LGHNA, CDR2 YSLEER. The CDR3 runs to 13 residues. The CDR3 DNA is TGCGCCAGCAACCACAGACTGGGAGGTGAGCAGTTCTTC. Its translation is CASNHRLGGEQFF.

The chain employs TRBV19 and TRBJ1-3; D gene unclear. The length of the CDR3 is 13 residues. In germline, CDR1 is LNHDA, CDR2 SQIVND (reference sequence). Trimming stripped 2 bases from V and 9 bases from J, with 11 bases between. The CDR3 here is CASSITRERTIYF. CDR3 in DNA: TGTGCCAGTAGTATAACTCGGGAGCGCACCATATATTTT.